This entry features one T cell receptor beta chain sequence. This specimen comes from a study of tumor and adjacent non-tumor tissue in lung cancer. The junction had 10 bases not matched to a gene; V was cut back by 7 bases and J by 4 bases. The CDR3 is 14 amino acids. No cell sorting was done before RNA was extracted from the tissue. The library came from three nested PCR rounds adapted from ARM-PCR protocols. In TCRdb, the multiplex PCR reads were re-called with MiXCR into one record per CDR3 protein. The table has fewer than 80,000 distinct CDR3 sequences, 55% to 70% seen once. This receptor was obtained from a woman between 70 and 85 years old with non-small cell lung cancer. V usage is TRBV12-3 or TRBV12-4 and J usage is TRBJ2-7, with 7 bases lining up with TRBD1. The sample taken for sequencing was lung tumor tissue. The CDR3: CASKPTDRTYEQYF. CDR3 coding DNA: TGTGCCAGCAAACCAACGGACAGGACATACGAGCAGTACTTC.